This TCR beta chain was captured by sequencing in a study of T cells in Graves' hyperthyroidism and ophthalmopathy. Background on the study: The initial diagnosis was the point when peripheral blood was collected, ahead of any treatment.

Per the germline V gene, CDR1 is LNHDA and CDR2 is SQIVND (reference sequence). With V trimmed by 10 bases and J by 0 bases, 9 bases remained unmatched. This CDR3 comprises 15 residues. Regions amplified from RNA transcripts were the TCR beta CDR3 regions. First-round RT-PCR targeting the TCR CDR3 was performed with the HTBI primer set. TCRdb analysed the multiplex PCR reads with MiXCR anew, one entry per CDR3 protein. The data show a few hundred thousand distinct CDR3 sequences, around 20% seen once. This clonotype was observed a few times. The sequencing sample was made of blood. This receptor was taken from a woman aged 45-59 years with Graves' hyperthyroidism. The chain links TRBV19 to TRBJ2-1, with 7 positions matching TRBD2. The CDR3 bases are TGTGCCACCTCGGAGCGGGACTACTCCTACAATGAGCAGTTCTTC. This translates into CATSERDYSYNEQFF.